The 10 T cell receptor beta chains listed next were all sequenced from one sample in a study of shared clonotypes between healthy human individuals. This table comes from immunoSEQ multiplex PCR, and its TCRdb copy is limited to in-frame clones, with some not included. The sample yields approximately 2,300,000 clones, just under 95% seen once. The sample consisted of naive CD4+ T cells from PBMCs. As to subset: CD45RA+ positively selected. These receptors were obtained from a man aged 18 to 29 in good health. Some clones in this sample may be carry-over from other donors' samples.

The rearrangement links TRBV5-1 to TRBJ2-1; 9 nucleotides match TRBD1. CDR3 length equals 14 residues. CDR1 SGHRS and CDR2 YFSETQ come from the germline V gene. J lost 7 bases, V lost 6 bases, and 8 bases had no gene match. The CDR3 loop is CASKQGAQGNEQFF. The CDR3, as DNA: TGCGCCAGCAAACAGGGGGCGCAAGGAAATGAGCAGTTCTTC. Together with reference TRBV5-1 and TRBJ2-1, the CDR3 gives the full variable domain: KAGVTQTPRYLIKTRGQQVTLSCSPISGHRSVSWYQQTPGQGLQFLFEYFSETQRNKGNFPGRFSGRQFSNSRSEMNVSTLELGDSALYLCASKQGAQGNEQFFGPGTRLTVL.

CDR3 DNA sequence: TGTGCCTGGAGTGTACGGAGGGCGCGGACCGGGGAGCTGTTTTTT. Its translation is CAWSVRRARTGELFF. This chain links TRBV30 with TRBJ2-2, with D possibly being TRBD2 (6 bases). This CDR3 has 15 amino acids. Germline CDR1 GTSNPN, CDR2 SVGIG (reference sequence). Trimming shortened V by 0 bases and J by 5 bases, and 13 bases separated the two germline ends.

CDR3 nucleotide sequence: TGTGCCAGCAGTTTTCGACGGGCCGTCGGCTACACCTTC. Amino acids: CASSFRRAVGYTF. The chain employs TRBV28 and TRBJ1-2; D gene uncertain. Trimming took 3 bases from V and 8 from J, leaving 13 bases between them. The CDR3 covers 13 residues. Germline CDR1 reads MDHEN; CDR2 reads SYDVKM.

This clone was picked up a small number of times. Other DNA sequences in this specimen translate into the identical CDR3. This chain links TRBV9 with TRBJ2-2; 7 bases map to TRBD2. Germline V gives CDR1 SGDLS, CDR2 YYNGEE. This CDR3 has 15 amino acids. With 0 bases clipped from V and 2 bases from J, the junction kept 1 base outside the gene matches. The CDR3 sequence: CASSVASGNTGELFF. CDR3 bases: TGTGCCAGCAGCGTAGCTAGCGGAAACACCGGGGAGCTGTTTTTT.

The chain is built from TRBV27 and TRBJ2-3, with 9 bases lining up with TRBD2. This CDR3 comprises 19 residues. Trimming cost V 6 bases and J 2 bases; bases outside gene matches: 18. CDR1 and CDR2 from the germline V gene are MNHEY and SMNVEV (reference sequence). The CDR3 loop is CASRTRTAGLAMDTDTQYF. The CDR3 nucleotides are TGTGCCAGCAGAACCCGAACTGCCGGACTAGCGATGGACACAGATACGCAGTATTTT.

The chain recombines TRBV15 with TRBJ1-2; 8 positions match TRBD1. Germline assignment: CDR1 LNHNV and CDR2 YYDKDF (reference sequence). The length of the CDR3 is 12 residues. V lost 6 bases and J lost 5; bases outside the gene matches: 2. CDR3 sequence: CATSWDRYGYTF. Written as DNA, the CDR3 is TGTGCCACCAGTTGGGACAGGTATGGCTACACCTTC.

Worth noting for this clone: Other DNA sequences in this sample translate to the same CDR3. The gene calls are TRBV19 and TRBJ1-5; D gene ambiguous. Trimming left V 5 bases short and J 0 bases short, with 11 bases between. This CDR3 is built from 15 residues. CDR1 LNHDA and CDR2 SQIVND come from the germline V gene (reference sequence). The DNA of the CDR3 is TGTGCCAGTAGTTACACGGGAGTTAGCAATCAGCCCCAGCATTTT. Translation: CASSYTGVSNQPQHF.

The V gene is TRBV6-6, the J gene TRBJ2-7, with D possibly being TRBD1 or TRBD2 (5 bases each). The ends were cut back, 5 bases at V and 1 base at J, with 12 bases in the middle. The CDR3 is made up of 14 amino acids. From germline, CDR1 is MNHNY and CDR2 SVGAGI (reference sequence). The CDR3, as DNA: TGTGCCAGCAGTGCCCCAGGGAGTTCCTACGAGCAGTACTTC. The encoded protein is CASSAPGSSYEQYF.

The chain uses TRBV29-1 and TRBJ2-1; D is possibly TRBD1 (6 bases). V shed 4 bases and J shed 6 bases, with 10 bases lying between them. Germline loops: CDR1 SQVTM, CDR2 ANQGSEA. This CDR3 is 12 amino acids long. The CDR3 protein is CSVGPGVNEQFF. CDR3 DNA sequence: TGCAGCGTTGGGCCAGGGGTCAATGAGCAGTTCTTC.

The rearrangement links TRBV4-3 to TRBJ2-3, with 8 bases fitting TRBD2. The CDR3 totals 22 residues. Germline trimming cut 1 base from V and 3 bases from J; bases unmatched to any gene: 24. The germline gives CDR1 LGHNA, CDR2 YSLEER. CDR3 nucleotides: TGCGCCAGCAGCCAAGCAGTGCCTCATAGCGGGATAGGCTCATCGGCAACAGATACGCAGTATTTT. It yields the protein CASSQAVPHSGIGSSATDTQYF.